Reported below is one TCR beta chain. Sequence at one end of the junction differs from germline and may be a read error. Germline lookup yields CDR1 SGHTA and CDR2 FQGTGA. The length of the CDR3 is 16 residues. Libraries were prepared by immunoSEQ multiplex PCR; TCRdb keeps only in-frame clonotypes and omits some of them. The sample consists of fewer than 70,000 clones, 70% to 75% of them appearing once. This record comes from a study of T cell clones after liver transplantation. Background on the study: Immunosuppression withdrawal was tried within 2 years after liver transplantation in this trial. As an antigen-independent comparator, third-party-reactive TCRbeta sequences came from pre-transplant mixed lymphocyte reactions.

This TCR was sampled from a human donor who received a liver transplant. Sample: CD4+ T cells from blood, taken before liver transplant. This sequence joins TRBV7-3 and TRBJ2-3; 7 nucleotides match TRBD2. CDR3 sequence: CASSVTGTTSTDTQYF. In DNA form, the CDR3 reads TGTGCCAGCAGCGTAACCGGGACTACTAGCACAGATACGCAGTATTTT.